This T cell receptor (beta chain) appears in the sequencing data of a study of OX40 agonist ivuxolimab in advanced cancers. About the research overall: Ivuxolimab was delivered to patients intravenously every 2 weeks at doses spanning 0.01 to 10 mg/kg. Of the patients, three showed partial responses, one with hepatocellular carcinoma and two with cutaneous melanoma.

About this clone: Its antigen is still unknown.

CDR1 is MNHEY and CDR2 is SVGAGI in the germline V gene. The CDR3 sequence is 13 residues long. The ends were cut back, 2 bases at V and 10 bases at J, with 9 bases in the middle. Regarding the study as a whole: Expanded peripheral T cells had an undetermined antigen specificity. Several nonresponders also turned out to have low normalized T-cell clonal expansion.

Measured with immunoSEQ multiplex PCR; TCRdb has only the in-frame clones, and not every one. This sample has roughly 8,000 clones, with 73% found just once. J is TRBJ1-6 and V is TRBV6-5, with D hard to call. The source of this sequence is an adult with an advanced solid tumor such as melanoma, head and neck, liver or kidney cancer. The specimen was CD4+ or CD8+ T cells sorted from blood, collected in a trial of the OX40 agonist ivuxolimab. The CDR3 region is CASSYMRESPLHF. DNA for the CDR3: TGTGCCAGCAGTTACATGCGGGAATCACCCCTCCACTTT.